A selection of T cell receptor beta chains follows, all from one sample in a study of T-cell reconstitution after alpha-beta-depleted transplantation in children. TCRdb recomputed calls from the PCR reads with MiXCR, one row per CDR3 protein. The sample has about 610,000 distinct CDR3 sequences; approximately 10% are singletons. Material: PBMCs from the stem cell graft donor, obtained from the stem cell graft. The receptor set was obtained from a human donor who donated a stem cell graft to a child with acute myeloid leukemia. CDR3s include the opening cysteine and the closing phenylalanine or tryptophan. A D gene is named only where the DNA matches it firmly. Clone size is given for some rows only: seen once, a few or many times, or a class if the clone is expanded.

DNA: TGTGCCAGCAGGTACGGGAGCTCCTACGAGCAGTACTTC
CDR3: CASRYGSSYEQYF
V: TRBV12-3/TRBV12-4
length: 13
J: TRBJ2-7
size: many
D: NA

DNA: TGTGCCAGCAGCACACTAGCGGGAGGGTTCTATGAGCAGTTCTTC
CDR3: CASSTLAGGFYEQFF
V: TRBV9
length: 15
J: TRBJ2-1
size: many
D: TRBD2

DNA: TGTGCCAGCAGTTTACGCTCCGGGTTGGAGCCCCAGCATTTT
CDR3: CASSLRSGLEPQHF
V: TRBV6-5
length: 14
J: TRBJ1-5
size: few
D: NA

DNA: TGTGCCAGCAGTGAATCCGGAGTGGACGTAGATACGCAGTATTTT
CDR3: CASSESGVDVDTQYF
V: TRBV2
length: 15
J: TRBJ2-3
size: few
D: NA

DNA: TGCGCCAGCAGCCAACGCACCCCGGGACAGGGCATAGAGACCCAGTACTTC
CDR3: CASSQRTPGQGIETQYF
V: TRBV4-3
length: 17
J: TRBJ2-5
size: few
D: TRBD1

DNA: TGTGCCAGCAGTTTGCGCGGGACGCCCTACGAGCAGTACTTC
CDR3: CASSLRGTPYEQYF
V: TRBV12-3/TRBV12-4
length: 14
J: TRBJ2-7
size: few
D: NA

DNA: TGCAGTGCTGAGGAGGCAGAGGCTGGCTACACCTTC
CDR3: CSAEEAEAGYTF
V: TRBV20-1
length: 12
J: TRBJ1-2
size: few
D: NA

DNA: TGCAGCCCTAAGGTGACCCCTTCCTACGAGCAGTACTTC
CDR3: CSPKVTPSYEQYF
V: TRBV29-1
length: 13
J: TRBJ2-7
size: many
D: NA

DNA: TGCAGTGCTAGAGATGAGGGGGCTAGCGGGCAAGAGACCCAGTACTTC
CDR3: CSARDEGASGQETQYF
V: TRBV20-1
length: 16
J: TRBJ2-5
size: few
D: NA

DNA: TGTGCCTCCTGCCAAAGGTTTAGCGGGCATAGCTCCTACAATGAGCAGTTCTTC
CDR3: CASCQRFSGHSSYNEQFF
V: TRBV3-1
length: 18
J: TRBJ2-1
size: NA
D: TRBD2

DNA: TGCGCCAGCAGCCCGAATACCCTTCGGTTCTACAATGAGCAGTTCTTC
CDR3: CASSPNTLRFYNEQFF
V: TRBV5-1
length: 16
J: TRBJ2-1
size: many
D: NA

DNA: TGTGCCAGCAGTCCTTTCAGGGGCAATGAGCAGTTCTTC
CDR3: CASSPFRGNEQFF
V: TRBV3-1
length: 13
J: TRBJ2-1
size: many
D: NA

DNA: TGCAGTGCTAGAGATTCCTCGGACTCCACAGATACGCAGTATTTT
CDR3: CSARDSSDSTDTQYF
V: TRBV20-1
length: 15
J: TRBJ2-3
size: NA
D: NA

DNA: TGTGCCACCAGCAGAGTCTCATACGAGCAGTACTTC
CDR3: CATSRVSYEQYF
V: TRBV15
length: 12
J: TRBJ2-7
size: many
D: NA

DNA: TGTGCCAGCAGCCAAGGGCGGGGGAGCTCCTACAATGAGCAGTTCTTC
CDR3: CASSQGRGSSYNEQFF
V: TRBV4-2
length: 16
J: TRBJ2-1
size: few
D: TRBD2

DNA: TGTGCCAGCAGCCCAGGACAGGCGGACTACCAAGAGACCCAGTACTTC
CDR3: CASSPGQADYQETQYF
V: TRBV9
length: 16
J: TRBJ2-5
size: NA
D: TRBD1

DNA: TGTGCCAGCAGTAGTCCGGGGCCCTCGAGGACCCAGTACTTC
CDR3: CASSSPGPSRTQYF
V: TRBV25-1
length: 14
J: TRBJ2-5
size: NA
D: NA

DNA: TGTGCCAGCAGTCCAATTCGGGACAGGGGGCGCGGGACCCAGTACTTC
CDR3: CASSPIRDRGRGTQYF
V: TRBV27
length: 16
J: TRBJ2-5
size: few
D: TRBD1